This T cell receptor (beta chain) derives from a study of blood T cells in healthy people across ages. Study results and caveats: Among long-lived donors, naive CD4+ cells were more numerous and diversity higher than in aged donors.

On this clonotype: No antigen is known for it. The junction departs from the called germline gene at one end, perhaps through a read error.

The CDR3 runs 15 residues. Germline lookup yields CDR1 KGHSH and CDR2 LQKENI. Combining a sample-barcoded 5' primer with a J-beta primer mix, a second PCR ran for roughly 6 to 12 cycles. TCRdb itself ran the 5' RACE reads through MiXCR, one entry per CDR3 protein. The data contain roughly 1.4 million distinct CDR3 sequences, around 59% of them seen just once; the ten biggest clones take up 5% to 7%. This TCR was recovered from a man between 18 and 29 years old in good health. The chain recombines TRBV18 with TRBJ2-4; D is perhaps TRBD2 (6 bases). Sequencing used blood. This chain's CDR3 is CAGSPPGEAKNIQYF. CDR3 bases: TGTGCCGGCTCACCACCGGGGGAGGCCAAAAACATTCAGTACTTC.